What follows are 18 T cell receptor beta chains derived from one specimen sequenced in a study of blood T cell repertoires in COVID-19. Sequenced by immunoSEQ multiplex PCR; TCRdb stores in-frame clones only, minus some. The sample includes roughly 40,000 clones, 70% to 90% of them seen just once. The sequenced material came from peripheral blood. The receptors were sampled from a woman older than 75 with acute or convalescent COVID-19.

The table lists this clone with a few counts. This sequence joins TRBV27 and TRBJ1-3; tentative D call: TRBD1 (5 bases). CDR3 length equals 17 residues. From germline, CDR1 is MNHEY and CDR2 SMNVEV (reference sequence). V was cut by 6 bases and J by 0 bases, with 18 bases left in between. The CDR3 region is CASSKGPSGHSGNTIYF. CDR3 in DNA: TGTGCCAGCAGCAAGGGCCCTTCAGGGCACTCTGGAAACACCATATATTTT.

The chain links TRBV3-1 (or the pseudogene TRBV3-2) to TRBJ2-2, with unresolved D. This CDR3 is 14 amino acids long. V shed 1 base and J shed 2 bases, with 5 bases lying between them. CDR1 and CDR2 (germline): LGHDT, YNNKEL (reference sequence). DNA for the CDR3: TGTGCCAGCAGCCAAGGACACAACACCGGGGAGCTGTTTTTT. This translates into CASSQGHNTGELFF.

The CDR3 is CASGTPYEQYF. The CDR3 region has the DNA TGTGCCAGCGGGACACCCTACGAGCAGTACTTC. This chain connects TRBV6-5 to TRBJ2-7; tentative D call: TRBD1 (6 bases). Trimming removed 8 bases from V and 2 bases from J, with 7 bases in between. The CDR3 consists of 11 residues. Germline CDR1 is MNHEY and CDR2 is SVGAGI.

This clone has a single count. The genes are TRBV5-5 and TRBJ2-6; D remains ambiguous. CDR3 size: 17 residues. Germline CDR1 and CDR2: SGHKS and YYEKEE (reference sequence). The V end lost 4 bases, the J end lost 1 base, and 15 bases lay between the germline ends. The CDR3 loop is CASSRGSPGSGANVLTF. The CDR3 DNA reads TGTGCCAGCAGCCGCGGCTCACCGGGTTCTGGGGCCAACGTCCTGACTTTC.

The chain has TRBV28 and TRBJ2-6; 10 bases map to TRBD2. V trimming: 3 bases; J trimming: 0 bases; junction bases outside the gene matches: 11. Per germline, CDR1 MDHEN and CDR2 SYDVKM. The CDR3 runs 20 residues. DNA of the CDR3: TGTGCCAGCAGTTTCGGACGGGGACTAGCGCTTAGCTCTGGGGCCAACGTCCTGACTTTC. Residues: CASSFGRGLALSSGANVLTF. The full variable domain, rest sourced from reference TRBV28 and TRBJ2-6, is DVKVTQSSRYLVKRTGEKVFLECVQDMDHENMFWYRQDPGLGLRLIYFSYDVKMKEKGDIPEGYSVSREKKERFSLILESASTNQTSMYLCASSFGRGLALSSGANVLTFGAGSRLTVL.

The genes are TRBV30 and TRBJ1-4; TRBD1 agrees at 11 bases. Germline V gene lookup returns CDR1 GTSNPN and CDR2 SVGIG (reference sequence). Trimming removed 3 bases from V and 5 bases from J; junction bases left unmatched: 8. The CDR3 is 16 amino acids. CDR3 bases: TGTGCCTGGAGACCCCCGGACAGGGGGCCGAATGAAAAACTGTTTTTT. Translating gives CAWRPPDRGPNEKLFF.

This clone appeared a few times. The chain uses TRBV27 and TRBJ1-5; D gene uncertain. CDR1 is MNHEY and CDR2 is SMNVEV in the germline V gene (reference sequence). Trimming shortened V by 3 bases and J by 6 bases, and 6 bases separated the two germline ends. This CDR3 is 12 amino acids long. CDR3 DNA: TGTGCCAGCAGTTTTGTCGGTCAGCCCCAGCATTTT. Translation: CASSFVGQPQHF.

CDR3 sequence: CASSEALMTLTRSLYEQYF. The DNA of the CDR3 is TGTGCCAGCAGTGAAGCGCTGATGACATTGACACGATCCCTCTACGAGCAGTACTTC. The chain recombines TRBV6-1 with TRBJ2-7; the D is unclear. The CDR3 totals 19 residues. CDR1 and CDR2 (germline): MNHNS, SASEGT. Deletions cut 0 bases from V and 3 bases from J, with 24 bases between.

The gene calls are TRBV15 and TRBJ2-7; 8 bases are shared with TRBD2. V dropped 3 bases and J dropped 2; count of bases not matched to a gene: 9. In germline, CDR1 is LNHNV, CDR2 YYDKDF (reference sequence). The CDR3 loop spans 16 amino acids. CDR3 sequence reads: CATSSVKAGDTYEQYF. CDR3 bases: TGTGCCACCAGCAGTGTCAAAGCGGGAGACACCTACGAGCAGTACTTC.

The chain recombines TRBV30 with TRBJ2-1; possible D gene TRBD2, 6 bases. This CDR3 comprises 15 residues. Germline loops: CDR1 GTSNPN, CDR2 SVGIG (reference sequence). Trimming shortened V by 1 base and J by 5 bases, and 15 bases separated the two germline ends. The CDR3 here is CAWSGAGGADNEQFF. In nucleotides, the CDR3 is TGTGCCTGGAGTGGAGCCGGGGGAGCGGACAATGAGCAGTTCTTC.

In DNA form, the CDR3 reads TGCGCCAGCAGCACCCGAAGCGGGAGGGCCGCCAATGAGCAGTTCTTC. It is translated as CASSTRSGRAANEQFF. This sequence joins TRBV5-1 and TRBJ2-1, with 10 bases that match TRBD2. Unmatched junction bases numbered 10, after V lost 4 bases and J lost 6 bases. This CDR3 has 16 residues. Germline lookup yields CDR1 SGHRS and CDR2 YFSETQ.

The chain is built from TRBV6-5 and TRBJ1-2; 8 bases are a match to TRBD1. This CDR3 has 13 residues. The germline V gene encodes CDR1 MNHEY and CDR2 SVGAGI. V lost 7 bases to trimming and J lost 4 bases; unmatched junction nucleotides: 5. The CDR3 DNA reads TGTGCCAGCACAAAAACAGGGGGCTATGGCTACACCTTC. This sequence encodes CASTKTGGYGYTF.

This chain uses TRBV4-2 with TRBJ2-1; 8 bases map to TRBD2. CDR3 length equals 17 residues. The V and J ends lost 0 bases and 4 bases, in that order; junction bases with no gene match: 8. From germline, CDR1 is LGHNA and CDR2 YNFKEQ. The CDR3 loop reads CASSQEAWLAGYNEQFF. Written as DNA, the CDR3 is TGTGCCAGCAGCCAAGAGGCCTGGCTAGCGGGTTACAATGAGCAGTTCTTC.

The chain uses TRBV10-2 and TRBJ1-1; unclear D gene. Trimming removed 6 bases at V and 8 bases at J, with 10 bases between. In germline, CDR1 is WSHSY, CDR2 SAAADI. The CDR3 length is 11 residues. This chain's CDR3 is CASSQEREAFF. The CDR3 DNA reads as TGCGCCAGCAGCCAAGAGAGGGAAGCTTTCTTT.

The J gene is TRBJ2-7, the V gene TRBV21-1; the table's D gene call, TRBD1, was not cross checked with the DNA. TRBV21-1 is flagged as a pseudogene. This CDR3 has 14 residues. The DNA for the CDR3 is TGTGCCACCATTGCCCCCAGATCGTTCTACGAGCAGTACTTC. It encodes CATIAPRSFYEQYF.

V and J are TRBV18 and TRBJ2-2, with 10 bases aligning to TRBD2. Germline assignment: CDR1 KGHSH and CDR2 LQKENI. V lost 4 bases to trimming and J lost 2 bases; unmatched junction nucleotides: 10. This CDR3 contains 18 residues. The CDR3, as DNA: TGTGCCAGCTCACAGGGAAATAGCGGGAGGACCAACACCGGGGAGCTGTTTTTT. Translation gives CASSQGNSGRTNTGELFF.

CDR3 nucleotide sequence: TGTGCCAGCGTCGGTCCCTTTTACGAGCAGTACTTC. As protein: CASVGPFYEQYF. V is TRBV28 and J is TRBJ2-7; unclear D gene. V lost 8 bases to trimming and J lost 4 bases, with 12 bases between them. The CDR3 is made up of 12 amino acids. Germline assignment: CDR1 MDHEN and CDR2 SYDVKM.

The chain employs TRBV11-2 and TRBJ2-1; a possible D gene is TRBD1 (6 bases). The CDR3 spans 12 residues. Per the germline V gene, CDR1 is SGHAT and CDR2 is FQNNGV. V dropped 6 bases and J dropped 10 bases, with 13 bases sitting between them. The DNA of the CDR3 is TGTGCCAGCAGGGGGGCGTCGGGCGAGCAGTTCTTC. Its protein is CASRGASGEQFF.